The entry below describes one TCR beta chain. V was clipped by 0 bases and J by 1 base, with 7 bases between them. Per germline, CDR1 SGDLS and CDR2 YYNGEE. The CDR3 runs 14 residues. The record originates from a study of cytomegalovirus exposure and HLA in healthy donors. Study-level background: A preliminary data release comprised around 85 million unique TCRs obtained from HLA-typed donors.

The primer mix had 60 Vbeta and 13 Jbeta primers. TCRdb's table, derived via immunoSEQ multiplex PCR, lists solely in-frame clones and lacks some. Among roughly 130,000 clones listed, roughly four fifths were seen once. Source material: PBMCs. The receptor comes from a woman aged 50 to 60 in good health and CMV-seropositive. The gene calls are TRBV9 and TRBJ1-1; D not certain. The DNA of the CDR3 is TGTGCCAGCAGCGTAGGGCGGGGGAACACTGAAGCTTTCTTT. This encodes CASSVGRGNTEAFF. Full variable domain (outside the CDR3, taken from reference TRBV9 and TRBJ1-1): DSGVTQTPKHLITATGQRVTLRCSPRSGDLSVYWYQQSLDQGLQFLIQYYNGEERAKGNILERFSAQQFPDLHSELNLSSLELGDSALYFCASSVGRGNTEAFFGQGTRLTVV.